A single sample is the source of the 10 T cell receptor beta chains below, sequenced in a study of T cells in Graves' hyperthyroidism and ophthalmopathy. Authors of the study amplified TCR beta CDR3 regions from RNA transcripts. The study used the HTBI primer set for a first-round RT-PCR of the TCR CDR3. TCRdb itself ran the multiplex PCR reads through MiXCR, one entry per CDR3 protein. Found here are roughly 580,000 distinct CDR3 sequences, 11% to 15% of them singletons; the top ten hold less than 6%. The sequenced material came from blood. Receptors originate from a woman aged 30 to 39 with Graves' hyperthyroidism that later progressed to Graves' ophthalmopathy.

CDR3 protein: CASSVARGQGTETTVSSYNEQFF. In DNA form, the CDR3 reads TGTGCCAGCAGCGTAGCTAGGGGACAGGGGACGGAGACTACCGTATCCTCCTACAATGAGCAGTTCTTC. The chain recombines TRBV9 with TRBJ2-1; 10 bases align to TRBD1. With 0 bases clipped from V and 0 bases from J, the junction kept 21 bases outside the gene matches. Germline V gives CDR1 SGDLS, CDR2 YYNGEE. This CDR3 comprises 23 residues.

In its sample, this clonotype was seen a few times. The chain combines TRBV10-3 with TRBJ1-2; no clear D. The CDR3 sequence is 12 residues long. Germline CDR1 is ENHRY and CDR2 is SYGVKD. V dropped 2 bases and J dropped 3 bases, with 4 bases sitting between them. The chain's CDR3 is CAISEIDYGYTF. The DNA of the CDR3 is TGTGCCATCAGTGAGATCGACTATGGCTACACCTTC.

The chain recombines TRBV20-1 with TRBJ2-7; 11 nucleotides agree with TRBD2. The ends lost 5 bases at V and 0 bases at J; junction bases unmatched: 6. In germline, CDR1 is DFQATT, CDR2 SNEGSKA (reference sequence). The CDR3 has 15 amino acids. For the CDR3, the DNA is TGCAGTGCTCCCAATCTAGCGGGAGGCTCCTACGAGCAGTACTTC. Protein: CSAPNLAGGSYEQYF.

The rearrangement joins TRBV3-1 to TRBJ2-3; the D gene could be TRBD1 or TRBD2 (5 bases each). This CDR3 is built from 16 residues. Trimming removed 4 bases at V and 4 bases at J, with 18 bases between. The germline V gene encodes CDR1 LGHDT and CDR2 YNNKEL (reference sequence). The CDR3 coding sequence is TGTGCCAGCAGCCGGACCGGGACCATTCACCCAGATACGCAGTATTTT. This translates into CASSRTGTIHPDTQYF.

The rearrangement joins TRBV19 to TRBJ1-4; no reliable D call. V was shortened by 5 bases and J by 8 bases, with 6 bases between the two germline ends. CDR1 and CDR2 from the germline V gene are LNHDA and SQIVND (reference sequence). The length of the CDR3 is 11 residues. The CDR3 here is CASSGVEKLFF. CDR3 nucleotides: TGTGCCAGTAGTGGGGTGGAAAAACTGTTTTTT.

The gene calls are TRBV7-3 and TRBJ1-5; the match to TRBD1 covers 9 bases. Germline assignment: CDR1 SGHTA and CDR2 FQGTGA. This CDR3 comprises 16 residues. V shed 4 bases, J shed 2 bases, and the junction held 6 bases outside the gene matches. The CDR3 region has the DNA TGTGCCAGCAGCTCTAGGACAGGGGCGGGCAATCAGCCCCAGCATTTT. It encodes CASSSRTGAGNQPQHF. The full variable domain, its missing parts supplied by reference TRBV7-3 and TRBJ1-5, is GAGVSQTPSNKVTEKGKYVELRCDPISGHTALYWYRQSLGQGPEFLIYFQGTGAADDSGLPNDRFFAVRPEGSVSTLKIQRTERGDSAVYLCASSSRTGAGNQPQHFGDGTRLSIL.

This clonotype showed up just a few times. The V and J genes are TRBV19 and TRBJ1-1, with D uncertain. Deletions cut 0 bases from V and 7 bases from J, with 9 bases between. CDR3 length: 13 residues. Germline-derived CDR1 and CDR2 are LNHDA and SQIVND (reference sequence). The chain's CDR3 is CASSIDLGVEAFF. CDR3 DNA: TGTGCCAGTAGTATAGATCTCGGGGTTGAAGCTTTCTTT.

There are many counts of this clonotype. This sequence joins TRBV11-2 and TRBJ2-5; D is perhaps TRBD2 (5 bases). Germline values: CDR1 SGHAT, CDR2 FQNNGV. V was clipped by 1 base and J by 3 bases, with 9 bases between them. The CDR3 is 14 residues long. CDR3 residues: CASSLVWREETQYF. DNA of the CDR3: TGTGCCAGCAGCTTAGTGTGGCGGGAAGAGACCCAGTACTTC.

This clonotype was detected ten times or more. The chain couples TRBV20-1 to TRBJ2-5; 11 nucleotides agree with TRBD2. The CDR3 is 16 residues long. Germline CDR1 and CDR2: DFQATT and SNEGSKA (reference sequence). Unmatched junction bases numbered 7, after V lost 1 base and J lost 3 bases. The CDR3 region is CSARGTSGGLEETQYF. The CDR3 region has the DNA TGCAGTGCTAGAGGAACTAGCGGGGGACTCGAAGAGACCCAGTACTTC.

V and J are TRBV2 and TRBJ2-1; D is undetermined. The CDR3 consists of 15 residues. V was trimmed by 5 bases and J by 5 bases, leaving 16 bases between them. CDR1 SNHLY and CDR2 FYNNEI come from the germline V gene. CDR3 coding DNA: TGTGCCAGCAGTAGGTCCTTGGGTTATAACAATGAGCAGTTCTTC. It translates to CASSRSLGYNNEQFF. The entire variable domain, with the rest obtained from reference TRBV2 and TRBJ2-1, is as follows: EPEVTQTPSHQVTQMGQEVILRCVPISNHLYFYWYRQILGQKVEFLVSFYNNEISEKSEIFDDQFSVERPDGSNFTLKIRSTKLEDSAMYFCASSRSLGYNNEQFFGPGTRLTVL.